The rows below give T cell receptor beta chains drawn from one sample of a study of T cell repertoires in cytomegalovirus infection. TCRdb passed the reads through MiXCR, listing each CDR3 protein once. The table lists 400,000 to 600,000 distinct CDR3 sequences, about two fifths of them singletons, with around 45% in the top ten. What these receptors recognize is not known. The sample consisted of cultured PBMCs, taken from culture after CMV antigen stimulation. The source of these receptors is a human donor in good health (CMV status not recorded). Some clones in this sample may be carry-over from other donors' samples. Each CDR3 is given with its conserved first and last residue. Each record gives: J gene, D gene, clone size, V gene, CDR3 protein, CDR3 DNA. A D gene is named only where the DNA matches it firmly. Clone size is stated in some rows and not others, as once, few, many or a class when expanded.

J: TRBJ2-2
D: TRBD1
size: NA
V: TRBV6-1
CDR3: CASSGGQIGTGELFF
DNA: TGTGCCAGCAGTGGGGGACAGATCGGCACCGGGGAGCTGTTTTTT

J: TRBJ1-3
D: NA
size: few
V: TRBV7-2
CDR3: CASSPQGPLVSGNTIYF
DNA: TGTGCCAGCAGCCCCCAGGGGCCTCTCGTTTCTGGAAACACCATATATTTT

J: TRBJ1-1
D: NA
size: few
V: TRBV18
CDR3: CASSPLGDPSEVNLW
DNA: TGTGCCAGCTCGCCGCTTGGTGACCCCTCGGAGGTCAACCTCTGG

J: TRBJ2-5
D: NA
size: few
V: TRBV6-2/TRBV6-3
CDR3: CASSYSTVWETQYF
DNA: TGTGCCAGCAGTTACAGCACCGTCTGGGAGACCCAGTACTTC

J: TRBJ1-1
D: NA
size: NA
V: TRBV6-5
CDR3: CASSYSNGVTEAFF
DNA: TGTGCCAGCAGTTACTCGAACGGGGTTACTGAAGCTTTCTTT

J: TRBJ1-2
D: TRBD1
size: many
V: TRBV7-2
CDR3: CASSPYGTDLNYGYTF
DNA: TGTGCCAGCAGCCCTTACGGGACAGATCTGAACTATGGCTACACCTTC

J: TRBJ1-5
D: NA
size: NA
V: TRBV12-3/TRBV12-4
CDR3: CASKIEGDQPQHF
DNA: TGTGCCAGCAAGATCGAGGGAGATCAGCCCCAGCATTTT

J: TRBJ2-3
D: NA
size: NA
V: TRBV11-2
CDR3: CASSLVQGLDTQYF
DNA: TGTGCCAGCAGCTTAGTTCAAGGATTAGATACGCAGTATTTT

J: TRBJ2-3
D: TRBD2
size: NA
V: TRBV7-2
CDR3: CASSLLGLAGGPGGDTQYF
DNA: TGTGCCAGCAGCTTATTGGGTCTAGCGGGAGGGCCAGGGGGAGATACGCAGTATTTT

J: TRBJ1-1
D: NA
size: few
V: TRBV11-2
CDR3: CASRPTLGRGTEAFF
DNA: TGTGCCAGCAGACCCACACTTGGGCGGGGGACTGAAGCTTTCTTT

J: TRBJ2-1
D: NA
size: NA
V: TRBV7-6
CDR3: CASSLAGAVTNEQFF
DNA: TGTGCCAGCAGCTTAGCGGGGGCAGTAACCAATGAGCAGTTCTTC

J: TRBJ2-1
D: TRBD2
size: NA
V: TRBV5-5
CDR3: CASSATSGAFF
DNA: TGTGCCAGCAGCGCCACTAGCGGAGCGTTCTTC

J: TRBJ1-2
D: TRBD1
size: NA
V: TRBV28
CDR3: CASSLYPDRVRGTYGYTF
DNA: TGTGCCAGCAGTTTATACCCCGACAGGGTCAGGGGGACCTATGGCTACACCTTC

J: TRBJ2-7
D: NA
size: few
V: TRBV4-1
CDR3: CASSHVAAPYEQYF
DNA: TGCGCCAGCAGCCACGTAGCGGCTCCCTACGAGCAGTACTTC

J: TRBJ2-1
D: NA
size: few
V: TRBV11-2
CDR3: CASSHVGHFAYNEQFF
DNA: TGTGCCAGCAGCCACGTCGGGCATTTCGCCTACAATGAGCAGTTCTTC

J: TRBJ2-1
D: TRBD2
size: many
V: TRBV7-2
CDR3: CASSLPGGRGGLNEQFF
DNA: TGTGCCAGCAGCCTCCCGGGGGGGCGGGGGGGTCTCAATGAGCAGTTCTTC

J: TRBJ2-1
D: NA
size: many
V: TRBV7-9
CDR3: CASRGLTSYNEQFF
DNA: TGTGCCAGCAGGGGACTGACCTCCTACAATGAGCAGTTCTTC

J: TRBJ2-7
D: NA
size: few
V: TRBV4-3
CDR3: CASSPVRLAQSYEQYF
DNA: TGCGCCAGCAGCCCGGTTCGGCTAGCCCAGTCCTACGAGCAGTACTTC

J: TRBJ2-7
D: TRBD1
size: NA
V: TRBV12-3/TRBV12-4
CDR3: CASRTGGRGEQYF
DNA: TGTGCCAGCAGAACAGGGGGCAGGGGGGAGCAGTACTTC

J: TRBJ2-1
D: NA
size: NA
V: TRBV2
CDR3: CASRPSYAMGEQFF
DNA: TGTGCCAGCAGACCATCCTACGCCATGGGGGAGCAGTTCTTC

J: TRBJ1-3
D: NA
size: NA
V: TRBV19
CDR3: CASSPGPGSGNTIYF
DNA: TGTGCCAGTAGTCCCGGACCGGGATCTGGAAACACCATATATTTT

J: TRBJ2-1
D: NA
size: NA
V: TRBV29-1
CDR3: CSVAAYNEQFF
DNA: TGCAGCGTTGCCGCTTACAATGAGCAGTTCTTC

J: TRBJ2-1
D: NA
size: few
V: TRBV5-1
CDR3: CASSPVAESYNEQFF
DNA: TGCGCCAGCAGCCCCGTGGCGGAGTCCTACAATGAGCAGTTCTTC

J: TRBJ2-5
D: NA
size: NA
V: TRBV29-1
CDR3: CSVEDGQGETQYF
DNA: TGCAGCGTTGAGGACGGGCAGGGAGAGACCCAGTACTTC

J: TRBJ2-1
D: NA
size: NA
V: TRBV2
CDR3: CASSVWMGRKQFF
DNA: TGTGCCAGCAGTGTATGGATGGGACGCAAGCAGTTCTTC

J: TRBJ2-1
D: TRBD2
size: NA
V: TRBV5-4
CDR3: CASSGLAGINEQFF
DNA: TGTGCCAGCAGCGGCCTAGCGGGGATCAATGAGCAGTTCTTC

J: TRBJ2-7
D: NA
size: NA
V: TRBV2
CDR3: CASSEASGPYEQYF
DNA: TGTGCCAGCAGTGAAGCTAGCGGACCCTACGAGCAGTACTTC

J: TRBJ1-1
D: NA
size: NA
V: TRBV7-2
CDR3: CASRSGGVFNTEAFF
DNA: TGTGCCAGTCGTTCAGGTGGGGTCTTTAACACTGAAGCTTTCTTT

J: TRBJ1-6
D: NA
size: NA
V: TRBV23-1
CDR3: CASSQWSWWPHGNSPLHF
DNA: TGCGCCAGCAGTCAGTGGAGTTGGTGGCCTCACGGGAATTCACCCCTCCACTTT

J: TRBJ1-1
D: NA
size: NA
V: TRBV7-9
CDR3: CASSPLPTEAFF
DNA: TGTGCCAGCAGCCCACTCCCTACTGAAGCTTTCTTT

J: TRBJ2-1
D: NA
size: once
V: TRBV10-3
CDR3: CAISAGNEQFF
DNA: TGTGCCATCAGTGCTGGTAATGAGCAGTTCTTC

J: TRBJ1-4
D: NA
size: few
V: TRBV7-8
CDR3: CASSRDRHNEKLFF
DNA: TGTGCCAGCAGCCGAGACAGGCATAATGAAAAACTGTTTTTT

J: TRBJ1-2
D: NA
size: NA
V: TRBV7-9
CDR3: CASSRGQNYGYTF
DNA: TGTGCCAGCAGCCGCGGACAGAACTATGGCTACACCTTC

J: TRBJ1-2
D: TRBD1
size: many
V: TRBV7-2
CDR3: CASSRDRDLYGYTF
DNA: TGTGCCAGCAGCCGGGACAGGGACTTGTATGGCTACACCTTC

J: TRBJ2-7
D: NA
size: NA
V: TRBV4-2
CDR3: CASSEAPGAYYEQYF
DNA: TGTGCCAGCAGCGAAGCCCCAGGGGCCTACTACGAGCAGTACTTC

J: TRBJ2-3
D: TRBD2
size: NA
V: TRBV7-2
CDR3: CASSLAGVAGTSTDTQYF
DNA: TGTGCCAGCAGCTTAGCGGGGGTAGCGGGGACATCCACAGATACGCAGTATTTT

J: TRBJ1-4
D: NA
size: NA
V: TRBV14
CDR3: CASSQDWLFADGNEKLFF
DNA: TGTGCCAGCAGCCAAGACTGGCTTTTCGCGGACGGGAATGAAAAACTGTTTTTT

J: TRBJ2-5
D: TRBD1
size: NA
V: TRBV28
CDR3: CASSLPRGQQETQYF
DNA: TGTGCCAGCAGTTTACCCCGGGGACAGCAAGAGACCCAGTACTTC

J: TRBJ1-2
D: NA
size: NA
V: TRBV4-1
CDR3: CASSPLPGTYGYTF
DNA: TGCGCCAGCAGCCCACTCCCTGGGACTTATGGCTACACCTTC

J: TRBJ2-5
D: TRBD1
size: few
V: TRBV6-2/TRBV6-3
CDR3: CASSYSEGAEKTQYF
DNA: TGTGCCAGCAGTTACTCAGAGGGGGCCGAGAAGACCCAGTACTTC

J: TRBJ1-5
D: TRBD1
size: few
V: TRBV19
CDR3: CASMRQGAFLDQPQHF
DNA: TGTGCCAGTATGAGACAGGGGGCTTTCCTCGATCAGCCCCAGCATTTT

J: TRBJ2-7
D: NA
size: NA
V: TRBV5-6
CDR3: CASSLAGFHEQYF
DNA: TGTGCCAGCAGCTTGGCGGGGTTCCACGAGCAGTACTTC

J: TRBJ1-1
D: NA
size: NA
V: TRBV7-6
CDR3: CASSLGPGQEAFF
DNA: TGTGCCAGCAGCTTGGGGCCGGGACAAGAAGCTTTCTTT

J: TRBJ2-1
D: TRBD2
size: NA
V: TRBV7-6
CDR3: CASSLAGVTANEQFF
DNA: TGTGCCAGCAGCTTGGCGGGGGTAACTGCCAATGAGCAGTTCTTC

J: TRBJ2-7
D: TRBD1
size: NA
V: TRBV7-2
CDR3: CASSLGFRGQSYEQYF
DNA: TGTGCCAGCAGCTTAGGGTTCAGGGGGCAGTCCTACGAGCAGTACTTC